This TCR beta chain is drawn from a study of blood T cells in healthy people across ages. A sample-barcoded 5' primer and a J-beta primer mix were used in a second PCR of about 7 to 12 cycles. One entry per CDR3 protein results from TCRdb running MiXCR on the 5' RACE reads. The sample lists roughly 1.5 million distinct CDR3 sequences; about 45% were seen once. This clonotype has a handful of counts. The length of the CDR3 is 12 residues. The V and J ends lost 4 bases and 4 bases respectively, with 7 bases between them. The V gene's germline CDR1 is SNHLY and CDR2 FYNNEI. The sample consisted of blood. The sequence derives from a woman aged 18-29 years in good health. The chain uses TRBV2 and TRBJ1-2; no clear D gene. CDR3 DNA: TGTGCCAGCAGTGGGTCGGGCTATGGCTACACCTTC. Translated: CASSGSGYGYTF.